This TCR beta chain was captured in a study of blood T cell repertoires in COVID-19. This CDR3 contains 14 residues. CDR1 and CDR2 (germline): SGHRS, YFSETQ. The V end was cut by 2 bases, the J end by 0 bases, with 9 bases between. Profiled with immunoSEQ multiplex PCR; TCRdb holds only in-frame clones, not every one. In the table there are 310,000 or so clones, 75% to 90% of which are singletons. This clonotype originated in a middle-aged woman who had recovered from COVID-19. The rearrangement joins TRBV5-1 to TRBJ2-7; D not resolved. Sequenced input: PBMCs or T cells enriched from blood (not recorded which). CDR3 sequence (DNA): TGCGCCAGCAGCTTTGAGGTGAGCTCCTACGAGCAGTACTTC. Translated: CASSFEVSSYEQYF.